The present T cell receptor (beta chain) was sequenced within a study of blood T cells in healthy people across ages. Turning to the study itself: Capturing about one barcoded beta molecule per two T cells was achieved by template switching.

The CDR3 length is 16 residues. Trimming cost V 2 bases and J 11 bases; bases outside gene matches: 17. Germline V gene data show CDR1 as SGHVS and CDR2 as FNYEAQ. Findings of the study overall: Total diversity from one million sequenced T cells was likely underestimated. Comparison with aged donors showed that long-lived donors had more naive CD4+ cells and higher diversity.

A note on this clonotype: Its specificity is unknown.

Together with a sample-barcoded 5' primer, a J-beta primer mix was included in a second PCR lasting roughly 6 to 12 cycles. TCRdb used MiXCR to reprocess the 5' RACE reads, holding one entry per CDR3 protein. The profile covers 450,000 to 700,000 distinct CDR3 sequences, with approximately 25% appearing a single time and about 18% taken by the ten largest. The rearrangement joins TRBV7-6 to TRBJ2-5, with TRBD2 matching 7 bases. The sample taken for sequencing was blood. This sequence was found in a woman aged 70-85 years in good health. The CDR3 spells CASSLLGGAGPREQYF. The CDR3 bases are TGTGCCAGCAGCTTATTGGGTGGGGCAGGGCCGCGGGAGCAGTACTTC. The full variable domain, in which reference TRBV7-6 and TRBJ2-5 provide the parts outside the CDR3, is GAGVSQSPRYKVTKRGQDVALRCDPISGHVSLYWYRQALGQGPEFLTYFNYEAQQDKSGLPNDRFSAERPEGSISTLTIQRTEQRDSAMYRCASSLLGGAGPREQYFGPGTRLLVL.